These T cell receptor beta chains were read from a single sample in a study of blood T cell repertoires in COVID-19. The assay was immunoSEQ multiplex PCR, and TCRdb's table has in-frame clones only and misses some. The table has about 360,000 clones, about 80% seen once. What was sequenced was peripheral blood. Source of these receptors: a human donor with acute or convalescent COVID-19. The donor label of this sample is uncertain. Each CDR3 is given with its conserved first and last residue. The D gene is left open where the match is weak. Only some rows state a clone size, as once, few, many or a class for expanded clones.

d_call: NA; j_call: TRBJ1-3; v_call: TRBV18; clone_size: NA; cdr3_length: 15; cdr3_aa: CASSPTRQTGNTIYF; cdr3_nt: TGTGCCAGCTCACCAACCAGACAAACGGGAAACACCATATATTTT
d_call: NA; j_call: TRBJ2-2; v_call: TRBV5-5; clone_size: few; cdr3_length: 13; cdr3_aa: CASSLSQAGELFF; cdr3_nt: TGTGCCAGCAGCTTGAGCCAGGCCGGGGAGCTGTTTTTT
d_call: NA; j_call: TRBJ1-2; v_call: TRBV19; clone_size: NA; cdr3_length: 12; cdr3_aa: CASSEEHRGYTF; cdr3_nt: TGTGCCAGTAGTGAGGAACATCGGGGCTACACCTTC
d_call: NA; j_call: TRBJ1-2; v_call: TRBV29-1; clone_size: NA; cdr3_length: 12; cdr3_aa: CSVEDSNYGYTF; cdr3_nt: TGCAGCGTCGAAGACAGTAACTATGGCTACACCTTC
d_call: TRBD2; j_call: TRBJ2-6; v_call: TRBV11-2; clone_size: NA; cdr3_length: 17; cdr3_aa: CASSSGTSGAGANVLTF; cdr3_nt: TGTGCCAGCAGCTCGGGGACTAGCGGGGCTGGGGCCAACGTCCTGACTTTC
d_call: TRBD1; j_call: TRBJ1-5; v_call: TRBV2; clone_size: NA; cdr3_length: 13; cdr3_aa: CASKGQRDQPQHF; cdr3_nt: TGTGCCAGCAAGGGACAGCGCGATCAGCCCCAGCATTTT
d_call: TRBD1; j_call: TRBJ2-7; v_call: TRBV6-5; clone_size: once; cdr3_length: 13; cdr3_aa: CATTGQGIYEQYF; cdr3_nt: TGTGCCACAACGGGACAGGGGATCTACGAGCAGTACTTC
d_call: NA; j_call: TRBJ1-4; v_call: TRBV12-2; clone_size: NA; cdr3_length: 18; cdr3_aa: CASRLMCIRQAPNEKLFF; cdr3_nt: TGTGCAAGTCGCTTAATGTGTATCCGACAGGCCCCGAATGAAAAACTGTTTTTT
d_call: NA; j_call: TRBJ2-5; v_call: TRBV5-1; clone_size: NA; cdr3_length: 12; cdr3_aa: CASRTGFTAQYF; cdr3_nt: TGCGCCAGCAGAACAGGGTTCACGGCCCAGTACTTC
d_call: TRBD2; j_call: TRBJ2-5; v_call: TRBV30; clone_size: few; cdr3_length: 16; cdr3_aa: CAQTGTSGRLQETQYF; cdr3_nt: TGTGCCCAAACCGGGACTAGCGGGAGGCTCCAAGAGACCCAGTACTTC
d_call: NA; j_call: TRBJ2-3; v_call: TRBV2; clone_size: NA; cdr3_length: 15; cdr3_aa: CASRLRSTNTDTQYF; cdr3_nt: TGTGCCAGCAGACTTAGGAGTACTAACACAGATACGCAGTATTTT
d_call: TRBD2; j_call: TRBJ2-3; v_call: TRBV10-3; clone_size: once; cdr3_length: 14; cdr3_aa: CAIMREGSADTQYF; cdr3_nt: TGTGCCATCATGAGGGAGGGCTCGGCAGATACGCAGTATTTT
d_call: NA; j_call: TRBJ2-5; v_call: TRBV6-4; clone_size: NA; cdr3_length: 15; cdr3_aa: CASSVSINPAETQYF; cdr3_nt: TGTGCCAGCAGTGTCTCGATCAACCCTGCGGAGACCCAGTACTTC
d_call: TRBD1; j_call: TRBJ1-2; v_call: TRBV28; clone_size: NA; cdr3_length: 13; cdr3_aa: CASSRDSYYGYTF; cdr3_nt: TGTGCCAGCAGCCGGGACAGTTACTATGGCTACACCTTC
d_call: TRBD1; j_call: TRBJ1-2; v_call: TRBV19; clone_size: once; cdr3_length: 15; cdr3_aa: CASSRTGVINYGYTF; cdr3_nt: TGTGCCAGTAGCCGGACAGGGGTTATTAACTATGGCTACACCTTC
d_call: NA; j_call: TRBJ1-2; v_call: TRBV30; clone_size: once; cdr3_length: 16; cdr3_aa: CAWSVGPDRSFYGYTF; cdr3_nt: TGTGCCTGGAGTGTAGGGCCTGACAGGAGCTTCTATGGCTACACCTTC
d_call: NA; j_call: TRBJ2-1; v_call: TRBV30; clone_size: NA; cdr3_length: 13; cdr3_aa: CAWSVTYPDEQFF; cdr3_nt: TGTGCCTGGAGTGTTACTTATCCCGATGAGCAGTTCTTC
d_call: TRBD2; j_call: TRBJ2-1; v_call: TRBV28; clone_size: NA; cdr3_length: 16; cdr3_aa: CASSSPGTTGYNEQFF; cdr3_nt: TGTGCCAGCAGTTCGCCCGGGACTACCGGCTACAATGAGCAGTTCTTC
d_call: NA; j_call: TRBJ1-1; v_call: TRBV30; clone_size: NA; cdr3_length: 13; cdr3_aa: CARGPLRNTEAFF; cdr3_nt: TGTGCCCGCGGGCCTCTAAGGAACACTGAAGCTTTCTTT
d_call: TRBD1; j_call: TRBJ2-1; v_call: TRBV5-1; clone_size: NA; cdr3_length: 15; cdr3_aa: CASSLSGGSYNEQFF; cdr3_nt: TGCGCCAGCAGCTTATCAGGGGGTTCCTACAATGAGCAGTTCTTC
d_call: NA; j_call: TRBJ2-1; v_call: TRBV10-1; clone_size: NA; cdr3_length: 13; cdr3_aa: CASSETGFHEQFF; cdr3_nt: TGCGCCAGCAGTGAAACGGGGTTCCATGAGCAGTTCTTC
d_call: NA; j_call: TRBJ1-2; v_call: TRBV19; clone_size: NA; cdr3_length: 15; cdr3_aa: CASSPRTQANYGYTF; cdr3_nt: TGTGCCAGTAGTCCGAGGACACAAGCTAACTATGGCTACACCTTC